The 10 T cell receptor beta chains presented below share a single source sample, sequenced in a study of spatial heterogeneity in lung cancer. One entry per CDR3 protein results from TCRdb running MiXCR on the 5' RACE reads. The data show about 29,000 distinct CDR3 sequences, 8% to 13% seen once. Time point meaning: blood at routine non-recurrence follow-up after resection. This specimen consisted of PBMCs, obtained at follow-up. These TCRs come from a female donor with early-stage non-small cell lung cancer.

This clonotype was seen many times. The chain links TRBV12-5 to TRBJ1-1; 7 bases are a match to TRBD1. The junction had 6 bases not matched to a gene; V was cut back by 1 base and J by 1 base. CDR3 size: 16 residues. Germline V gives CDR1 LGHNT, CDR2 FRNRAP. In DNA, the CDR3 is TGTGCTAGTGGTTTGGGACAGGGTAAGGGGAACACTGAAGCTTTCTTT. Protein product: CASGLGQGKGNTEAFF.

There are many counts of this clonotype. DNA for the CDR3: TGTGCCAGCAGCAAGGACAGGGGCGGCAATCAGCCCCAGCATTTT. This translates into CASSKDRGGNQPQHF. V gene TRBV7-2 combines with J gene TRBJ1-5; 9 nucleotides line up with TRBD1. The CDR3 sequence is 15 residues long. Germline CDR1 is SGHTA and CDR2 is FQGNSA. After removal of 5 bases from V and 2 bases from J, the junction contained 4 bases not matched to a gene.

This clonotype occurred a few times. V gene TRBV20-1 combines with J gene TRBJ2-2; D might be TRBD2 (6 bases). Germline CDR1 reads DFQATT; CDR2 reads SNEGSKA (reference sequence). This CDR3 region has 13 residues. V lost 4 bases, J lost 3 bases, and 9 bases lay in between. The CDR3 sequence: CSANRDYTGELFF. DNA for the CDR3: TGCAGTGCTAACCGGGACTACACCGGGGAGCTGTTTTTT.

This clonotype was observed many times. This chain connects TRBV28 to TRBJ2-7; D is undetermined. The V gene's germline CDR1 is MDHEN and CDR2 SYDVKM. V dropped 3 bases and J dropped 0 bases, with 9 bases sitting between them. The CDR3 sequence is 14 residues long. The CDR3 DNA reads as TGTGCCAGCAGTTTTGGTCAGAACTCCTACGAGCAGTACTTC. This encodes CASSFGQNSYEQYF.

This clonotype was recorded many times. This chain links TRBV20-1 with TRBJ2-2, with 9 positions matching TRBD2. CDR3 length equals 14 residues. The V gene end was trimmed by 3 bases and the J gene end by 5 bases; junction bases not matched to a gene: 4. Germline V gene data show CDR1 as DFQATT and CDR2 as SNEGSKA (reference sequence). The DNA of the CDR3 is TGCAGTGCTAGTGGACTAGCGCCTACCGGGGAGCTGTTTTTT. Its protein is CSASGLAPTGELFF.

This clonotype was detected ten times or more. The gene calls are TRBV1 and TRBJ2-7; the table's D call of TRBD2 was not tested on the DNA. TRBV1 is a recognized pseudogene. CDR3 length equals 16 residues. The CDR3 DNA follows: TGCACCAGCAGCCTTTCTAGCGGGGGACCACCTTACGAGCAGTACTTC. Its translation is CTSSLSSGGPPYEQYF.

This clonotype was counted many times. V usage is TRBV29-1 and J usage is TRBJ1-2, with D perhaps matching TRBD1 (5 bases). Germline values: CDR1 SQVTM, CDR2 ANQGSEA. The length of the CDR3 is 13 residues. Trimming took 7 bases from V and 4 from J, leaving 16 bases between them. The CDR3 loop is CSAMETAAYGYTF. Here the CDR3 DNA reads TGCAGCGCTATGGAGACAGCGGCCTATGGCTACACCTTC.

This clonotype was seen repeatedly, ten times or more. V usage is TRBV19 and J usage is TRBJ1-1; TRBD1 aligns across 8 bases. The germline CDR1 and CDR2 sequences are LNHDA and SQIVND (reference sequence). J gave up 7 bases and V 7 bases, and 8 bases lay outside the gene matches. CDR3 length equals 13 residues. The chain's CDR3 is CASTMGTGFEAFF. DNA of the CDR3: TGTGCCAGTACCATGGGGACAGGCTTTGAAGCTTTCTTT.

The sample holds a few counts of this clonotype. The chain is built from TRBV5-1 and TRBJ2-2; D perhaps matches TRBD2 (5 bases). The CDR3 has 14 residues. V dropped 2 bases and J dropped 6 bases, with 11 bases sitting between them. Germline-derived CDR1 and CDR2 are SGHRS and YFSETQ. The CDR3 region is CASSFAGSPGELFF. The CDR3, as DNA: TGCGCCAGCAGCTTTGCGGGCTCCCCCGGGGAGCTGTTTTTT.

The V gene is TRBV7-9, the J gene TRBJ2-1, with D possibly TRBD2 on 5 matching bases. Trimming cost V 2 bases and J 0 bases, with 8 bases left between them. Per germline, CDR1 SEHNR and CDR2 FQNEAQ (reference sequence). The CDR3 loop spans 15 amino acids. The DNA for the CDR3 is TGTGCCAGCAGCTTACCGGGAAGCTCCTACAATGAGCAGTTCTTC. Translating it yields CASSLPGSSYNEQFF.